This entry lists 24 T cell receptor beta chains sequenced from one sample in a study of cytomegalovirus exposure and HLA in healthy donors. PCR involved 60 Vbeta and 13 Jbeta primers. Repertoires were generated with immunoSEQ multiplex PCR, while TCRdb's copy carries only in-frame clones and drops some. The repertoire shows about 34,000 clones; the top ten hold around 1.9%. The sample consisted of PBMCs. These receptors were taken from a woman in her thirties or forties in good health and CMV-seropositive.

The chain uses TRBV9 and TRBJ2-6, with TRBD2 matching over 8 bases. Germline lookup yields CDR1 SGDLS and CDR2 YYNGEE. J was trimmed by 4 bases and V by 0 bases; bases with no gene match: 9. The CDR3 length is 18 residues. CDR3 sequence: CASSVAGGSLVGANVLTF. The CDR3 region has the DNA TGTGCCAGCAGCGTAGCGGGGGGGAGCCTCGTCGGGGCCAACGTCCTGACTTTC.

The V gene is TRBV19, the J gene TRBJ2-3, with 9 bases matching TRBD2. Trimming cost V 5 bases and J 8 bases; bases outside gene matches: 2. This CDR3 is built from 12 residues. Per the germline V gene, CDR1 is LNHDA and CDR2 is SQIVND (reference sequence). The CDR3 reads CASSHSGSTQYF. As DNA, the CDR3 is TGTGCCAGTAGTCATAGCGGGAGTACGCAGTATTTT.

CDR3 sequence reads: CASSLRGLAGSGNEQFF. In nucleotides, the CDR3 is TGTGCCAGCAGCCTACGAGGACTAGCGGGGAGTGGGAATGAGCAGTTCTTC. V and J are TRBV4-2 and TRBJ2-1; 12 bases match TRBD2. The J segment lost 7 bases and the V segment lost 4 bases, leaving 11 bases of the junction unmatched. This CDR3 has 17 residues. Germline assignment: CDR1 LGHNA and CDR2 YNFKEQ.

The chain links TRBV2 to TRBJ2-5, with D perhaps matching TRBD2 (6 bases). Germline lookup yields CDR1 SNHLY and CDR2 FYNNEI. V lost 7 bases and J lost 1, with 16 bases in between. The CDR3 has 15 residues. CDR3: CASKLGAGTQETQYF. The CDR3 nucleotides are TGTGCCAGCAAGTTAGGGGCGGGGACCCAAGAGACCCAGTACTTC.

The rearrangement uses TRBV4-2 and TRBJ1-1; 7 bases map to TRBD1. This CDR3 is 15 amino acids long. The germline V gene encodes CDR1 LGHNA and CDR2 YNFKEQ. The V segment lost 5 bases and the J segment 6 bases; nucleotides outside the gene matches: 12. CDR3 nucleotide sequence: TGTGCCAGCAGCGAAGCACAGGGGATCAGTCCTGAAGCTTTCTTT. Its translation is CASSEAQGISPEAFF.

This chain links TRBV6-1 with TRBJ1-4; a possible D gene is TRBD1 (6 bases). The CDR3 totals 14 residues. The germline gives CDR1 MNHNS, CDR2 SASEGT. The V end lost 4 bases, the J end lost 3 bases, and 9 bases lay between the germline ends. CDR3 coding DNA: TGTGCCAGCAGTGGAGGGGGGGCTAATGAAAAACTGTTTTTT. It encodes CASSGGGANEKLFF.

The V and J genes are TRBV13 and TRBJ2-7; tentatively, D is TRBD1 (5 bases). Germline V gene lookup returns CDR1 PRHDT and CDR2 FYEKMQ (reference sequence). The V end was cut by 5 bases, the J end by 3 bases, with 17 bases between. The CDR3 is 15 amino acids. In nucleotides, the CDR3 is TGTGCCAGCAGCCCAGGGCCAGGATCCGTCTACGAGCAGTACTTC. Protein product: CASSPGPGSVYEQYF.

For the CDR3, the DNA is TGTGCCAGCAGTTCCTTAGGGGGGGGTGGCTACGAGCAGTACTTC. Amino acids: CASSSLGGGGYEQYF. The chain employs TRBV28 and TRBJ2-7; maybe TRBD2 (7 bases). V was clipped by 4 bases and J by 3 bases, with 16 bases between them. The germline V gene encodes CDR1 MDHEN and CDR2 SYDVKM. CDR3 length equals 15 residues.

DNA of the CDR3: TGTGCCAGCAGCTTAAGACAGAGCTCCTACAATGAGCAGTTCTTC. Its protein product is CASSLRQSSYNEQFF. The rearrangement joins TRBV7-3 to TRBJ2-1; weak D call: TRBD1 (5 bases). The V and J ends lost 1 base and 0 bases respectively, with 7 bases between them. The germline gives CDR1 SGHTA, CDR2 FQGTGA. The CDR3 spans 15 residues.

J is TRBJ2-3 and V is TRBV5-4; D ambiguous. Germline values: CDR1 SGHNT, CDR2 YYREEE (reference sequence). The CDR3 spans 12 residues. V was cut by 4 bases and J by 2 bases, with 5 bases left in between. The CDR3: CASSPNTDTQYF. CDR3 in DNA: TGTGCCAGCAGCCCCAACACAGATACGCAGTATTTT.

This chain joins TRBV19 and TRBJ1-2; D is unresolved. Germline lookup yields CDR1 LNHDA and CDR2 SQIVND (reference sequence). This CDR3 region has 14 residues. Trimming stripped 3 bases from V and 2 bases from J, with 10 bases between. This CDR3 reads CASSISGGNYGYTF. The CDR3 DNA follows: TGTGCCAGTAGTATCTCAGGTGGAAACTATGGCTACACCTTC.

CDR3 nucleotide sequence: TGTGCCAGCAGGTCTCCGGGACAAAGTAATGAAAAACTGTTTTTT. Protein sequence: CASRSPGQSNEKLFF. The chain is built from TRBV27 and TRBJ1-4; possibly TRBD1 for D (6 bases). Trimming removed 6 bases at V and 4 bases at J, with 15 bases between. Germline V gene data show CDR1 as MNHEY and CDR2 as SMNVEV (reference sequence). The CDR3 contains 15 residues.

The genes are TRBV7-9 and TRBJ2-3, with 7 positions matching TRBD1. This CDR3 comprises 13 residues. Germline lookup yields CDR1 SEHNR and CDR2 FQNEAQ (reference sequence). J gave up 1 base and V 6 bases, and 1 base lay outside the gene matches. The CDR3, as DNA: TGTGCCAGCAGGGGACAGCGCACAGATACGCAGTATTTT. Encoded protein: CASRGQRTDTQYF.

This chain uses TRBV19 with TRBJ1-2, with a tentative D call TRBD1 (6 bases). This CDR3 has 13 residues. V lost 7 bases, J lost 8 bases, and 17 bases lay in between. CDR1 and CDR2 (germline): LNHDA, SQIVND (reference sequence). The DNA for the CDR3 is TGTGCCAGTAAATCAACAGGGCTGCAGGGCTACACCTTC. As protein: CASKSTGLQGYTF.

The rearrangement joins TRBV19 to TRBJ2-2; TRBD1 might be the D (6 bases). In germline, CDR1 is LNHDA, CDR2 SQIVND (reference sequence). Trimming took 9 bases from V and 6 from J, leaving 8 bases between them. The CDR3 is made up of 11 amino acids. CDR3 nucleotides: TGTGCCAGCACAGGGTCCGGGGAGCTGTTTTTT. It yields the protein CASTGSGELFF.

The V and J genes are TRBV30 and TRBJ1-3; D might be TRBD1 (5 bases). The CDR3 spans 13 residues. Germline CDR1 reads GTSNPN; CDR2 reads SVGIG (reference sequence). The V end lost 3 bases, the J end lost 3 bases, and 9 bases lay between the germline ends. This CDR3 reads CAWSMDIGNTIYF. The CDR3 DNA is TGTGCCTGGAGCATGGACATTGGAAACACCATATATTTT.

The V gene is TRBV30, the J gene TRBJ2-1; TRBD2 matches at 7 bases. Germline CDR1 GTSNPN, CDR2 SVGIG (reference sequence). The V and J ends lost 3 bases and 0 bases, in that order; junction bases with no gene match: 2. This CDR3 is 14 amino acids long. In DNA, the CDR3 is TGTGCCTGGAGGACGGGAGGCTCCTACAATGAGCAGTTCTTC. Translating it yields CAWRTGGSYNEQFF.

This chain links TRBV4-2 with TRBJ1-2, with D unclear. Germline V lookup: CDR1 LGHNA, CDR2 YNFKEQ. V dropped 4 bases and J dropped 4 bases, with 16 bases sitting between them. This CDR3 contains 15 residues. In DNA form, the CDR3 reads TGTGCCAGCAGCCCAGAAAGAAACAATGGCTATGGCTACACCTTC. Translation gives CASSPERNNGYGYTF.

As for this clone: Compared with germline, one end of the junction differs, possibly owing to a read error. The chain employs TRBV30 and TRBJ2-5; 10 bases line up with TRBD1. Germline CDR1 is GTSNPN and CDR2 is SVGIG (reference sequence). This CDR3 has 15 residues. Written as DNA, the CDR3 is TGTGTCTGGAGTGTGGGGACAGGGGTCATCGAGACCCAGTACTTC. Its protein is CVWSVGTGVIETQYF.

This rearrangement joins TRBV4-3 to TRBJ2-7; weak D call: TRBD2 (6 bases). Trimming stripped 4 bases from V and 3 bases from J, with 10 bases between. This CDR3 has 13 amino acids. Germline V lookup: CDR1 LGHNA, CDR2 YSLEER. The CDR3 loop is CASSRNSGYEQYF. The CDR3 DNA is TGCGCCAGCAGCCGAAATAGCGGCTACGAGCAGTACTTC.

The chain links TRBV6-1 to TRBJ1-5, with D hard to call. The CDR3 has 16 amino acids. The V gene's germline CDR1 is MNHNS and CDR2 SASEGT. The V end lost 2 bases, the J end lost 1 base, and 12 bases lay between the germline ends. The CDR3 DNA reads TGTGCCAGCAGTGAAATTACAGTCTTAAGCAATCAGCCCCAGCATTTT. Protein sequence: CASSEITVLSNQPQHF.

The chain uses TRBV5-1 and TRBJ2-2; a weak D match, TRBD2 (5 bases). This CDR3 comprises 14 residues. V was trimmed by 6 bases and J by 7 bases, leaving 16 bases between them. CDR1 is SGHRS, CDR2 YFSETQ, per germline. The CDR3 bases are TGCGCCAGCACAAAAATCCCGGGGAGCGGGGAGCTGTTTTTT. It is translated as CASTKIPGSGELFF.

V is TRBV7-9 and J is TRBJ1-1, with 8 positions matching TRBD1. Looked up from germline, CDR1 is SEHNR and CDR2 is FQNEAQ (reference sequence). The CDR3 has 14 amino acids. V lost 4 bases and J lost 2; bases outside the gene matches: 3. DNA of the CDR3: TGTGCCAGCAGCTCAGGACAGGGCAACACTGAAGCTTTCTTT. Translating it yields CASSSGQGNTEAFF.

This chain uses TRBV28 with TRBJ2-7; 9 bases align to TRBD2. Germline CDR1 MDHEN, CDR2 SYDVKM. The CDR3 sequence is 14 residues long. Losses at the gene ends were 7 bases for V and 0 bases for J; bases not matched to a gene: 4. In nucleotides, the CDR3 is TGTGCCAGCAATGGAGCGGGAGGCTCCTACGAGCAGTACTTC. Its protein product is CASNGAGGSYEQYF. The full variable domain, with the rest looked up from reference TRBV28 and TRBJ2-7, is DVKVTQSSRYLVKRTGEKVFLECVQDMDHENMFWYRQDPGLGLRLIYFSYDVKMKEKGDIPEGYSVSREKKERFSLILESASTNQTSMYLCASNGAGGSYEQYFGPGTRLTVT.